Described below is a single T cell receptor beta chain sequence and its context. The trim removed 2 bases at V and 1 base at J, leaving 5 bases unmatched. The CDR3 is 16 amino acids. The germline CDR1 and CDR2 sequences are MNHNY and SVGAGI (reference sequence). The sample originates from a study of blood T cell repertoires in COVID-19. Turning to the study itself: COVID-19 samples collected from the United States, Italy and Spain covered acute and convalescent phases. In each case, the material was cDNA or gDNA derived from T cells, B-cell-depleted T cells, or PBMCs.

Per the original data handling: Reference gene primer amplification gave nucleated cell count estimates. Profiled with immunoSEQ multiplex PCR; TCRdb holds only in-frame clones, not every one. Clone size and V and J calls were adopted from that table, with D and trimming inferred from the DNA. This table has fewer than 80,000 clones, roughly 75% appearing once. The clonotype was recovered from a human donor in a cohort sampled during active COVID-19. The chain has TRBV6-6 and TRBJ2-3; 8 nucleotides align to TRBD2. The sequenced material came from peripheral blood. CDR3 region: CASSYGTSGRTDTQYF. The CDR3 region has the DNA TGTGCCAGCAGTTACGGTACTAGCGGCCGCACAGATACGCAGTATTTT.